This T cell receptor (beta chain) was retrieved from a study of T-cell reconstitution after alpha-beta-depleted transplantation in children. Broader study findings: It was surviving recipient T cells and thymic progenitors that gave some patients high TCRbeta diversity at day 60. Alpha-beta T cells about two months after transplant reportedly derived from several hundred expanded graft clones. Fresh T-cell production supplied most of the T-cell counts and diversity seen one year after transplant.

Germline V gives CDR1 DFQATT, CDR2 SNEGSKA (reference sequence). J lost 4 bases, V lost 1 base, and 8 bases had no gene match. The CDR3 consists of 16 residues. This clonotype was picked up a small number of times. No antigen is known for it. Using unique molecular identifiers, the investigators prepared the TCRbeta library. TCRdb itself ran the PCR reads through MiXCR, one entry per CDR3 protein. In the table there are some 120,000 distinct CDR3 sequences, about a tenth of which are singletons. Sequenced here: PBMCs, mostly from graft donor cells, sampled 180 days after TCRalphabeta/CD19-depleted stem cell transplant. This receptor was obtained from a girl under three years old who had a stem cell transplant for combined immunodeficiency, so the T cells may come from the graft donor. This chain connects TRBV20-1 to TRBJ2-1; 9 nucleotides match TRBD2. The CDR3 protein is CSARVGGGAGYNEQFF. In DNA, the CDR3 is TGCAGTGCTAGAGTTGGCGGGGGGGCCGGGTACAATGAGCAGTTCTTC.